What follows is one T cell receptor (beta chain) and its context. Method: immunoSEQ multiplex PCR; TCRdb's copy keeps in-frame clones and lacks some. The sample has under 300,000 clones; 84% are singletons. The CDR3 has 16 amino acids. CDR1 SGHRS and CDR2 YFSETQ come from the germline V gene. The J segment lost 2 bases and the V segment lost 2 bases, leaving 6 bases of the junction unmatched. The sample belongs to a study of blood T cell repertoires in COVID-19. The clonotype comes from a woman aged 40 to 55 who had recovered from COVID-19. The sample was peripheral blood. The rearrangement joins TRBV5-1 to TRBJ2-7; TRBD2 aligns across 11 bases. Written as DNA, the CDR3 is TGCGCCAGCAGCTTTAACCGACTAGCGGGGACCTACGAGCAGTACTTC. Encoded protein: CASSFNRLAGTYEQYF.